The sequence of this TCR beta chain was determined in a study of immune evolution from preneoplasia to lung adenocarcinoma. Study outcomes and limitations: Top clone frequencies peaked in normal lung, apparently declining through invasive adenocarcinoma.

The CDR3 covers 15 residues. Trimming stripped 5 bases from V and 9 bases from J, with 20 bases between. The germline V gene encodes CDR1 SGHTA and CDR2 FQGNSA. Concerning this clone: As yet, its antigen is unknown.

The assay was immunoSEQ multiplex PCR, and TCRdb's table has in-frame clones only and misses some. The sample records tens of thousands of clones, about three quarters being singletons. Sequencing was performed on FFPE invasive lung adenocarcinoma tissue. This clonotype originated in a person between 55 and 69 years old with invasive lung adenocarcinoma. Some clones in this sample may be carry-over from other donors' samples. The chain employs TRBV7-2 and TRBJ2-1; D is perhaps TRBD1 (5 bases). CDR3 DNA sequence: TGTGCCAGCAGCCCTAGGGGCATGGGTTTGGGTGAGCAGTTCTTC. Translation: CASSPRGMGLGEQFF.